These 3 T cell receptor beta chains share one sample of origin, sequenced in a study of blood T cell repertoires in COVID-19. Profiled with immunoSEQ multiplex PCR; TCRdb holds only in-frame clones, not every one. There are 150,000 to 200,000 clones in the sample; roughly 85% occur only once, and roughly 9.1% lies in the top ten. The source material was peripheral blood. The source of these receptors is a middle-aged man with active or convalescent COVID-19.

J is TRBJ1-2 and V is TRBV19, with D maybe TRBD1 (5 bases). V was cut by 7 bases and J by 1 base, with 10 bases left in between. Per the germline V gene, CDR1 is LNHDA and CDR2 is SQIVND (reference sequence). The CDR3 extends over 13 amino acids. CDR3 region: CASTRQSNYGYTF. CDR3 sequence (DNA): TGTGCCAGTACCCGACAGAGTAACTATGGCTACACCTTC.

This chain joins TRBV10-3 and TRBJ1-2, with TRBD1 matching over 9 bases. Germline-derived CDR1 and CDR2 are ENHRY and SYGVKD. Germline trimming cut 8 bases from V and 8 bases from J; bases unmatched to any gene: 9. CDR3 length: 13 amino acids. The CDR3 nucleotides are TGTGCCATCCCGATCGGACAGGGGCCCGGCTACACCTTC. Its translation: CAIPIGQGPGYTF.

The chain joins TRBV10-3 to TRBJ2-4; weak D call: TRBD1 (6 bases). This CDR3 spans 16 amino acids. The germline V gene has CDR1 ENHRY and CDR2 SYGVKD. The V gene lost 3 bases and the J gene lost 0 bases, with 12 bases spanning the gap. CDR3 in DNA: TGTGCCATCAGTGACTCCGGACAGCTAGCCAAAAACATTCAGTACTTC. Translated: CAISDSGQLAKNIQYF.